The sequence of this T cell receptor beta chain was determined in a study of blood T cell repertoires in COVID-19 (TCRdb year 2020). Some background on the complete study: Samples from collaborators originated in the United States, Italy and Spain and spanned both the acute and convalescent phases of COVID-19. A freely available public database, intended as a resource for researchers studying the immune response to SARS-CoV-2, is where the repertoires were released. Nearly every sample came with metadata listing a de-identified subject ID, COVID-19 status, age in years and sex. The dataset comprised deeply sampled blood TCRbeta repertoires from subjects exposed to, actively infected with, or recovered from COVID-19. The samples were drawn from the first 160 participants of the ongoing ImmuneRACE study and from some 1,300 subjects provided by 6 global collaborators. The material from the prospective study consisted of cDNA or gDNA derived from T cells, B-cell-depleted T cells, or PBMCs. Where HLA class I and class II types were available, the types were taken from metadata supplied by the sample provider, not from assay-based typing. General study outcomes and caveats: The amount of clinical and demographic metadata varied by source and participant and was provided uncurated.

The collaborating institutions used their own protocols to collect whole blood in K2EDTA tubes. For TCRbeta analysis, collaborators shipped samples in one of three forms: frozen whole blood, isolated PBMCs, or DNA extracted from either of those sample types. About this clone: Its antigen target is currently unknown. No per-base quality is available; no much larger clone lies one base away.

TCRbeta CDR3 regions were amplified from genomic DNA using the immunoSEQ Assay, a bias-controlled multiplex PCR. The authors' analysis ran thus. Nucleated cell counts per sample were estimated from amplification of reference gene primers within the assay. To quantify the absolute abundance of each unique TCRbeta CDR3 rearrangement, sequence reads were collapsed and filtered. Productive Simpson clonality was computed per sample as the square root of Simpson's diversity index over productive rearrangements. Imported from immuneACCESS, the table was reduced by TCRdb to in-frame sequences with V and J called. These copies leave out some clones; in studies compared against another copy, an unresolved V gene accounts for under half, and the cause of the remainder is not known. V and J calls and clone size are copied from that table; D and trimming were computed from the DNA. Counted in this sample were 85,000 to 95,000 clones; roughly 70% of them appeared once. The top ten constitute about 15% of the sample.

Looking up the germline V gene (reference sequence) yields CDR1 MNHEY and CDR2 SMNVEV. V is clipped by 1 base and J by 7 bases, and the sequence between their germline boundaries is 7 bases long. The CDR3 has 13 amino acids, counting the end cysteine and phenylalanine. Only the CDR3 portion is preserved as DNA: 39 bases, with reading frame beginning at the first base. This sequence was found in a woman older than 75 with acute or convalescent COVID-19. The chain is assembled from TRBV27 and TRBJ1-4, with no confidently assigned D gene. The sequenced sample consisted of peripheral blood. The CDR3 has the sequence CASSLWRAEKLFF. The nucleotide sequence is given as TGTGCCAGCAGTTTATGGAGGGCTGAAAAACTGTTTTTT.